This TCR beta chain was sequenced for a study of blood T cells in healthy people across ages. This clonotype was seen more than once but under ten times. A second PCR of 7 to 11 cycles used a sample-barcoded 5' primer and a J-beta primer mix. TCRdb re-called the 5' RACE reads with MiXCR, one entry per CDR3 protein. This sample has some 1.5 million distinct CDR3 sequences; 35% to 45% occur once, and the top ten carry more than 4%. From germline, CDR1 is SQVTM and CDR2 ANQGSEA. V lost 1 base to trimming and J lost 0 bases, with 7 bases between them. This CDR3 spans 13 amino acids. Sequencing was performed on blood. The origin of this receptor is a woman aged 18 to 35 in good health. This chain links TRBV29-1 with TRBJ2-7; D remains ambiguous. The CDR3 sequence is CSVEVKDSYEQYF. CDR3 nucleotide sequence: TGCAGCGTTGAAGTTAAAGACTCCTACGAGCAGTACTTC.